The 13 T cell receptor beta chains reported below all come from one sample, sequenced in a study of shared clonotypes between healthy human individuals. Clones were sequenced by immunoSEQ multiplex PCR, and TCRdb holds only the in-frame ones, with some missing. In the table there are 730,000 or so clones, about two thirds of which are singletons. The sample was memory CD4+ T cells sorted from blood. Described subset: CD45RA-negative fraction. The source is a woman aged 30 to 39 in good health.

This clone was seen just once. J is TRBJ2-5 and V is TRBV5-1; D unresolved. The germline V and J ends were trimmed by 7 bases and 0 bases, with 13 bases remaining between them. Germline V gene data show CDR1 as SGHRS and CDR2 as YFSETQ. The CDR3 length is 14 residues. CDR3 sequence reads: CASSKGLYQETQYF. In nucleotides, the CDR3 is TGCGCCAGCTCGAAGGGCTTGTACCAAGAGACCCAGTACTTC.

This sequence joins TRBV30 and TRBJ1-4, with 7 bases matching TRBD1. V lost 6 bases, J lost 5 bases, and 12 bases stayed unmatched. The CDR3 spans 15 residues. Germline V gives CDR1 GTSNPN, CDR2 SVGIG (reference sequence). This CDR3 reads CACTYEGQRNEKLFF. The CDR3 coding sequence is TGTGCCTGCACTTATGAGGGACAGAGGAATGAAAAACTGTTTTTT.

This chain uses TRBV28 with TRBJ2-7; 10 bases align to TRBD2. The trim removed 5 bases at V and 5 bases at J, leaving 6 bases unmatched. This CDR3 contains 14 residues. The germline V gene has CDR1 MDHEN and CDR2 SYDVKM. The CDR3: CASSGSGRTDEQYF. The DNA for the CDR3 is TGTGCCAGCAGTGGTAGCGGGAGGACTGACGAGCAGTACTTC.

CDR3 bases: TGCGCCAGCAGCCTATTCCCCGGGACACAAGGAGATACGCAGTATTTT. Translating gives CASSLFPGTQGDTQYF. The chain uses TRBV5-1 and TRBJ2-3; D possibly corresponds to TRBD1 (6 bases). The CDR3 length is 16 residues. V lost 4 bases, J lost 5 bases, and 20 bases lay in between. CDR1 is SGHRS and CDR2 is YFSETQ in the germline V gene. Full variable domain (outside the CDR3, taken from reference TRBV5-1 and TRBJ2-3): KAGVTQTPRYLIKTRGQQVTLSCSPISGHRSVSWYQQTPGQGLQFLFEYFSETQRNKGNFPGRFSGRQFSNSRSEMNVSTLELGDSALYLCASSLFPGTQGDTQYFGPGTRLTVL.

This rearrangement joins TRBV6-5 to TRBJ1-1; D is ambiguous. CDR1 and CDR2 (germline): MNHEY, SVGAGI. The length of the CDR3 is 11 residues. The ends were cut back, 4 bases at V and 8 bases at J, with 8 bases in the middle. The CDR3: CASSWRGEAFF. In DNA form, the CDR3 reads TGTGCCAGCAGTTGGCGGGGAGAAGCTTTCTTT.

This clone occurred a few times. The chain joins TRBV28 to TRBJ2-7, with 8 bases matching TRBD1. Trimming cost V 8 bases and J 7 bases; bases outside gene matches: 7. This CDR3 contains 12 residues. CDR1 is MDHEN and CDR2 is SYDVKM in the germline V gene. The CDR3 here is CASSGQGWEQYF. The CDR3 nucleotides are TGTGCCAGCTCAGGACAGGGTTGGGAGCAGTACTTC.

The chain links TRBV7-9 to TRBJ2-7; D is unclear. Germline V gene sequence: CDR1 SEHNR, CDR2 FQNEAQ (reference sequence). The CDR3 runs to 12 residues. V was cut by 3 bases and J by 2 bases, with 5 bases left in between. In DNA, the CDR3 is TGTGCCAGCAGCTTTGAGGCCTACGAGCAGTACTTC. Translated: CASSFEAYEQYF.

This clone has more than one count but fewer than ten. Other nucleotide sequences in the sample specify the same CDR3. The rearrangement links TRBV5-1 to TRBJ1-1; D is unresolved. The CDR3 has 15 amino acids. Germline V gives CDR1 SGHRS, CDR2 YFSETQ. Trimming removed 1 base from V and 4 bases from J, with 14 bases in between. CDR3 residues: CASSLKGTEGTEAFF. In DNA, the CDR3 is TGCGCCAGCAGCTTGAAAGGCACGGAAGGCACTGAAGCTTTCTTT.

This sequence joins TRBV5-4 and TRBJ1-4, with 9 bases fitting TRBD1. Germline values: CDR1 SGHNT, CDR2 YYREEE (reference sequence). V trimming: 4 bases; J trimming: 10 bases; junction bases outside the gene matches: 8. The CDR3 spans 14 residues. Written as DNA, the CDR3 is TGTGCCAGCAGCATCCGGGACAGGGACGGAAAACTGTTTTTT. Amino acids: CASSIRDRDGKLFF.

This chain joins TRBV30 and TRBJ1-2, with D possibly matching TRBD1 (6 bases). The CDR3 runs 14 residues. V lost 4 bases, J lost 4 bases, and 16 bases lay in between. From germline, CDR1 is GTSNPN and CDR2 SVGIG (reference sequence). The CDR3 DNA reads as TGTGCCTGGAATGAAGGGGACACTCTCTATGGCTACACCTTC. Translating gives CAWNEGDTLYGYTF.

This chain joins TRBV30 and TRBJ2-7; possibly TRBD1 or TRBD2 for D (5 bases each). Germline CDR1 and CDR2: GTSNPN and SVGIG (reference sequence). The CDR3 loop spans 14 amino acids. Trimming removed 3 bases at V and 3 bases at J, with 15 bases between. CDR3 loop: CAWSHIVRGYEQYF. The DNA of the CDR3 is TGTGCCTGGAGCCACATCGTGAGGGGCTACGAGCAGTACTTC.

The CDR3 DNA reads TGTGCCAGCTCACCACGGTTCGGGCGTGGGGAGGGTGAGCAGTTCTTC. It translates to CASSPRFGRGEGEQFF. The chain links TRBV18 to TRBJ2-1; 7 bases fit TRBD2. Losses at the gene ends were 1 base for V and 9 bases for J; bases not matched to a gene: 12. The CDR3 sequence is 16 residues long. Germline V gene lookup returns CDR1 KGHSH and CDR2 LQKENI.

J is TRBJ2-2 and V is TRBV28, with D unclear. CDR1 MDHEN and CDR2 SYDVKM come from the germline V gene. Trimming took 9 bases from V and 4 from J, leaving 9 bases between them. This CDR3 is 12 amino acids long. The chain's CDR3 is CASIKSTGELFF. The CDR3 DNA follows: TGTGCCAGTATTAAGTCCACCGGGGAGCTGTTTTTT.